The clone carrying this T cell receptor beta chain was observed many times. Stated time point: before trial treatment. Patients with advanced, tumor-infiltrating lymphocyte-negative solid tumors were eligible. V shed 5 bases, J shed 10 bases, and the junction held 11 bases outside the gene matches. Germline V gene lookup returns CDR1 KGHDR and CDR2 SFDVKD. The length of the CDR3 is 15 residues. This record comes from a study of low-dose radiotherapy and immunotherapy resistance in tumors. Study-wide context: Per fraction, Cohort 1 was given 0.5 Gy every 2 weeks, for a total of 6.5 Gy.

TCRs were put through 20 PCR cycles of amplification with Phusion. A constant-region primer and the V-primer adapter served as the primer pair. In vitro transcription amplified isolated mRNA. Via MiXCR, TCRdb re-called the reads, giving one row per CDR3 protein. The sample shows tens of thousands of distinct CDR3 sequences, about 12% of them seen only once. The chain employs TRBV24-1 and TRBJ2-1; 9 nucleotides line up with TRBD2. The sample consisted of PBMCs, taken before treatment. This TCR came from a female donor with ovarian cancer. The CDR3 loop reads CATSASLAGSGEQFF. CDR3 sequence (DNA): TGTGCCACCAGTGCATCGCTAGCGGGGTCGGGGGAGCAGTTCTTC.